This T cell receptor beta chain was sequenced in a study of blood T cell repertoires in COVID-19. Study-wide background: Specimens from acute and convalescent COVID-19 originated in the United States, Italy and Spain. Sample material is recorded as cDNA or gDNA derived from T cells, B-cell-depleted T cells, or PBMCs.

CDR3 size: 16 residues. V lost 3 bases and J 6 bases, leaving 18 bases between the germline ends. CDR1 is LNHDA and CDR2 is SQIVND in the germline V gene (reference sequence). Sequencing used immunoSEQ multiplex PCR; TCRdb keeps in-frame clones, though not all of them. Among 60,000 or so clones listed, around 83% were seen once. The chain combines TRBV19 with TRBJ2-1; D is possibly TRBD2 (6 bases). Source material: peripheral blood. This clonotype originated in a man aged 25 to 40 with COVID-19, enrolled during active disease. Here the CDR3 reads CASSILLARALNEQFF. The CDR3 coding sequence is TGTGCCAGTAGTATTCTTCTAGCGAGAGCCCTCAATGAGCAGTTCTTC.